This T cell receptor beta chain derives from a study of blood T cells in healthy people across ages. Study outcomes and limitations: There was no known CMV status for donors, so expanded clonotype changes were possibly confounded.

Donors were healthy Caucasian individuals from Russia aged roughly 6 to 95. Together with a sample-barcoded 5' primer, a J-beta primer mix was included in a second PCR lasting roughly 7 to 11 cycles. TCRdb recomputed calls from the 5' RACE reads with MiXCR, one row per CDR3 protein. The table lists fewer than 750,000 distinct CDR3 sequences, over 40% of them singletons. The V end was cut by 2 bases, the J end by 0 bases, with 6 bases between. Per the germline V gene, CDR1 is MNHEY and CDR2 is SVGEGT. The CDR3 is 14 amino acids. This clonotype was seen just once. Its matching antigen is unknown. The sequenced sample was blood. The rearrangement uses TRBV6-2 or TRBV6-3 and TRBJ2-3; D assignment may be TRBD1 or TRBD2 (5 bases each). This receptor was taken from a woman older than 75 in good health. The CDR3 nucleotides are TGTGCCAGCAGTTACGAGGGGAGCACAGATACGCAGTATTTT. It yields the protein CASSYEGSTDTQYF.